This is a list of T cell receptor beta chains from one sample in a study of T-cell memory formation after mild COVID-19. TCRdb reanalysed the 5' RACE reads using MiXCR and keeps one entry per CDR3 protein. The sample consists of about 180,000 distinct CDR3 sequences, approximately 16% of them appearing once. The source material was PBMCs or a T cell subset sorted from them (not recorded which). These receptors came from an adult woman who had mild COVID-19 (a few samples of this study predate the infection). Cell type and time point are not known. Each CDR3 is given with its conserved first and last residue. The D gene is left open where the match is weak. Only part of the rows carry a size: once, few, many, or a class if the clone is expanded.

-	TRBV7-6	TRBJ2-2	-	TGTGCCAGCAGCTTCGCCAGCAAGAACACCGGGGAGCTGTTTTTT	CASSFASKNTGELFF
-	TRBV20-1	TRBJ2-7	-	TGCAGTGCTAGTGCGGGGTTCTCCTACGAGCAGTACTTC	CSASAGFSYEQYF
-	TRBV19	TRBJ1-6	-	TGTGCCAGTGCGGACAGTTCACCCCTCCACTTT	CASADSSPLHF
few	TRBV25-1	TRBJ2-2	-	TGTGCCAGCAGTGAGGGGCAGCGGGCCGGGGAGCTGTTTTTT	CASSEGQRAGELFF
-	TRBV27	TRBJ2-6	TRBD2	TGTGCCAGCAGTTATGCTCGCGGGAGGGGCAGAGGGGCCAACGTCCTGACTTTC	CASSYARGRGRGANVLTF
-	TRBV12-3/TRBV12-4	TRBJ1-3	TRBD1	TGTGCCAGCAGCAGGGGACAGGGATCCGGAAACACCATATATTTT	CASSRGQGSGNTIYF
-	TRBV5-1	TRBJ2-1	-	TGCGCCAGCAGCTTAGGGACTCAGGCCTACAATGAGCAGTTCTTC	CASSLGTQAYNEQFF
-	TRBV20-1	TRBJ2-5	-	TGCAGTGCTAGAGGTCCGGCAGGAGAGACCCAGTACTTC	CSARGPAGETQYF
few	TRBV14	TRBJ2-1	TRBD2	TGTGCCAGCAGCCAAGCGATTGGCGGGAGGGCCTACAATGAGCAGTTCTTC	CASSQAIGGRAYNEQFF
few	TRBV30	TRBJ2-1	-	TGTGCCTGGCAGCGCGGGACCCCCCACAATGAGCAGTTCTTC	CAWQRGTPHNEQFF
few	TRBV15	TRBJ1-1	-	TGTGCCACCAGCAGAGAATACAGGGAAGAAGCTTTCTTT	CATSREYREEAFF
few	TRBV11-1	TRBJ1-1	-	TGTGCCAGCAGACGAAGATTAAACACTGAAGCTTTCTTT	CASRRRLNTEAFF
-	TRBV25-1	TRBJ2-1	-	TGTGCCAGCAGTAGGGTAGGGGGGAGATACAATGAGCAGTTCTTC	CASSRVGGRYNEQFF
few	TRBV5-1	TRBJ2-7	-	TGCGCCAGCAGCTCACGACCGGGGACCTACGAGCAGTACTTC	CASSSRPGTYEQYF
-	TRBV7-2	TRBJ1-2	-	TGTGCCAGCAGCTTAGCGCTTGGAGGGCCCCTCGGCTACACCTTC	CASSLALGGPLGYTF
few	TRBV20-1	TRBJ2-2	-	TGCAGTGCTAGGGGCCTGACGAACACCGGGGAGCTGTTTTTT	CSARGLTNTGELFF
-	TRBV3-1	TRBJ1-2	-	TGTGCCAGCAGCCAGGCCGGACAGTTCTATGGCTACACCTTC	CASSQAGQFYGYTF
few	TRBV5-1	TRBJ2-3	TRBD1	TGCGCCAGCAGCCCTCAGGGACAGGGACCAGATACGCAGTATTTT	CASSPQGQGPDTQYF
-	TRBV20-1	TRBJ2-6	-	TGCAGTGCTAGAGATCTTAACTCTGGGGCCAACGTCCTGACTTTC	CSARDLNSGANVLTF
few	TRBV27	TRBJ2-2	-	TGTGCCAGCAGTTTTCAAAACACCCGAAGGACCGGGGAGCTGTTTTTT	CASSFQNTRRTGELFF
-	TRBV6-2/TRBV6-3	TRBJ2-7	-	TGTGCCAGCAGTTCAGCGGCCAGCTACGAGCAGTACTTC	CASSSAASYEQYF
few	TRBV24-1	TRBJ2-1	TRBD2	TGTGCCACCAGTGCCCCCGAACGGGGGGGCTCCTACAATGAGCAGTTCTTC	CATSAPERGGSYNEQFF
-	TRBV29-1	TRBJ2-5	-	TGCAGCGTTGAGAAGGAGCAAGAGACCCAGTACTTC	CSVEKEQETQYF
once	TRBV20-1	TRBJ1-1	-	TGCAGTGCTAGGACAGCTGCGGAAGCTTTCTTT	CSARTAAEAFF
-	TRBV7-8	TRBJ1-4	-	TGTGCCAGCAGTCCGCGTCGGGGGGATAATGAAAAACTGTTTTTT	CASSPRRGDNEKLFF
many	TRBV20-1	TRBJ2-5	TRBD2	TGCAGTGCTAGAGGGTCGGGACTAGCGGGGGGGCCCCAGTACTTC	CSARGSGLAGGPQYF
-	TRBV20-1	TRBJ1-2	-	TGCAGTGCTAGATCAGGGGCACTGGGCTATGGCTACACCTTC	CSARSGALGYGYTF
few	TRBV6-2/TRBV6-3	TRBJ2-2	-	TGTGCCAGCAGTTACAGGTGGCCGGGATCTCGCACCGGGGAGCTGTTTTTT	CASSYRWPGSRTGELFF
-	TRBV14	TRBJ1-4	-	TGTGCCAGCAGCCAAGGCGGGGACGATAATGAAAAACTGTTTTTT	CASSQGGDDNEKLFF
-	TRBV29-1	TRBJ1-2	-	TGCAGCGTTGAGAGGTCCGGCGGTGGCTACACCTTC	CSVERSGGGYTF
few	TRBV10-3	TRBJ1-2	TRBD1	TGTGCCATCAGTAACGCCGGGACAGGGGGCTATGGCTACACCTTC	CAISNAGTGGYGYTF
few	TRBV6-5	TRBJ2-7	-	TGTGCCAGCCACCTGGCGCATGGGGGTATTTACGAGCAGTACTTC	CASHLAHGGIYEQYF
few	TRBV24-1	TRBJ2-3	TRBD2	TGTGCCACCAGTGACCCCCGGACTAGCGGAAGCACAGATACGCAGTATTTT	CATSDPRTSGSTDTQYF
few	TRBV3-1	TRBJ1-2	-	TGTGCCAGCAGCCAACAGGGCAGGACGGCGGGCTACACCTTC	CASSQQGRTAGYTF
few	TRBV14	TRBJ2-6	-	TGTGCCAGCAGCCGTCCAGGGACTGGGGCCAACGTCCTGACTTTC	CASSRPGTGANVLTF
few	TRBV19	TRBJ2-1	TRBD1	TGTGCCAGTAGTATGGGGACAGGGACGTACAATGAGCAGTTCTTC	CASSMGTGTYNEQFF
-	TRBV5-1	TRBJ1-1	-	TGCGCCAGCAGCTTGGTAGGGCACACTGAAGCTTTCTTT	CASSLVGHTEAFF
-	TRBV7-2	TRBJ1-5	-	TGTGCCAGCAGCTTCCTTGGCAATCAGCCCCAGCATTTT	CASSFLGNQPQHF
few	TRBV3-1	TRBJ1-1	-	TGTGCCAGCAGCCAGGGACATTCGAACACTGAAGCTTTCTTT	CASSQGHSNTEAFF
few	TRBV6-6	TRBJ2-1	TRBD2	TGTGCCAGCAGCCAGACTAGCGGGAGAGGTAATGAGCAGTTCTTC	CASSQTSGRGNEQFF
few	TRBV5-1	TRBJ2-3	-	TGCGCCAGCAGCCTAAGTTTTAGGCCCAGCACAGATACGCAGTATTTT	CASSLSFRPSTDTQYF
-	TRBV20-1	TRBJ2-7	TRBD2	TGCAGTGCTAGAATCAGCGGGGGGGCCGAGCAGTACTTC	CSARISGGAEQYF
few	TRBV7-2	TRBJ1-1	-	TGTGCCAGCAGCTCGCTCGGACAGCTAAAAGCTTTCTTT	CASSSLGQLKAFF
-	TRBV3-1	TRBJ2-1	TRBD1	TGTGCCAGCAGCCAAGAATGGACAGGATCTACTAGAGGCAATGAGCAGTTCTTC	CASSQEWTGSTRGNEQFF
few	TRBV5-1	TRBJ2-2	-	TGCGCCAGCAGCTTGGCCGTGGCCGGGGAGCTGTTTTTT	CASSLAVAGELFF
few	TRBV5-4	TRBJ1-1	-	TGTGCCAGCAGCTGGGACGGGACTGAAGCTTTCTTT	CASSWDGTEAFF
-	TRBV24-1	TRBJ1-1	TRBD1	TGTGCCACCAGGGACAGGACGAACACTGAAGCTTTCTTT	CATRDRTNTEAFF
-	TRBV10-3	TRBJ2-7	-	TGTGCCCCAACGCTCGAGGGGTACGAGCAGTACTTC	CAPTLEGYEQYF
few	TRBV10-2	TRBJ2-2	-	TGCGCCAGCACCCCGGGACCCTGGTTGGACACCGGGGAGCTGTTTTTT	CASTPGPWLDTGELFF
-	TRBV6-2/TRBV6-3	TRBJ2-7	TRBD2	TGTGCCAGCAGTTACCTTGGCGGGAGTCGTGATTTC	CASSYLGGSRDF
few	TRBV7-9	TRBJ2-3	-	TGTGCCAGCCAGGAGGCAGATACGCAGTATTTT	CASQEADTQYF
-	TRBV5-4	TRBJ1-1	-	TGTGCCAGCAGCTTGAATGGTTGGGACACTGAAGCTTTCTTT	CASSLNGWDTEAFF
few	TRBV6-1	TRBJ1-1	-	TGTGCCAGCAGTGAACTACTGGGACTGAACACTGAAGCTTTCTTT	CASSELLGLNTEAFF
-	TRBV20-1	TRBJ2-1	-	TGCAGTGCCCGCAGGGACGATCACTCCTACAATGAGCAGTTCTTC	CSARRDDHSYNEQFF
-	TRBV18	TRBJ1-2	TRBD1	TGTGCCAGCTCACCGGCAGGGGGTTTTGGCTACACCTTC	CASSPAGGFGYTF